Following are 22 T cell receptor beta chains from one sample sequenced in a study of high-grade serous ovarian cancer treatment subgroups. Tumor tissue was taken before any definitive surgery or chemotherapy was given. The protocol was immunoSEQ multiplex PCR, while the TCRdb copy is restricted to in-frame clones and leaves out a portion. The sample lists about 36,000 clones, over 60% occurring once. The sequenced sample consisted of tumor tissue. The receptors were sampled from a human donor with high-grade serous ovarian cancer.

V and J are TRBV18 and TRBJ1-3; D is unclear. The CDR3 is 15 amino acids. The V gene lost 3 bases and the J gene lost 0 bases, with 9 bases spanning the gap. Germline CDR1 is KGHSH and CDR2 is LQKENI. CDR3 in DNA: TGTGCCAGCTCACCCATCCCCCGCTCTGGAAACACCATATATTTT. Encoded protein: CASSPIPRSGNTIYF. The complete variable domain, with remaining parts taken from reference TRBV18 and TRBJ1-3, reads NAGVMQNPRHLVRRRGQEARLRCSPMKGHSHVYWYRQLPEEGLKFMVYLQKENIIDESGMPKERFSAEFPKEGPSILRIQQVVRGDSAAYFCASSPIPRSGNTIYFGEGSWLTVV.

This chain links TRBV4-3 with TRBJ2-4; tentative D call: TRBD2 (6 bases). V was pared by 0 bases and J by 1 base, with 13 bases between. CDR3 size: 17 residues. CDR1 LGHNA and CDR2 YSLEER come from the germline V gene. The CDR3 here is CASSQDRRGPAKNIQYF. The CDR3 coding sequence is TGCGCCAGCAGCCAAGATAGGAGGGGACCGGCCAAAAACATTCAGTACTTC.

This clone was counted a few times. This rearrangement joins TRBV25-1 to TRBJ2-1; D may match TRBD1 or TRBD2 (5 bases each). V was pared by 10 bases and J by 9 bases, with 13 bases between. Germline V gene data show CDR1 as MGHDK and CDR2 as SYGVNS. The CDR3 has 11 amino acids. Written as DNA, the CDR3 is TGTGCCACCACTGCCGGGGCTGAGCAGTTCTTC. Translation: CATTAGAEQFF. Full variable domain (outside the CDR3, taken from reference TRBV25-1 and TRBJ2-1): EADIYQTPRYLVIGTGKKITLECSQTMGHDKMYWYQQDPGMELHLIHYSYGVNSTEKGDLSSESTVSRIRTEHFPLTLESARPSHTSQYLCATTAGAEQFFGPGTRLTVL.

This clone was seen a few times. This chain connects TRBV4-1 to TRBJ2-2; 10 bases agree with TRBD2. The length of the CDR3 is 16 residues. Germline values: CDR1 MGHRA, CDR2 YSYEKL. Losses at the gene ends were 5 bases for V and 8 bases for J; bases not matched to a gene: 11. Here the CDR3 reads CASSLGLALQTGELFF. DNA of the CDR3: TGCGCCAGCAGCTTGGGACTAGCGTTACAAACTGGGGAGCTGTTTTTT.

The rearrangement joins TRBV7-9 to TRBJ2-7; 9 positions agree with TRBD1. The germline CDR1 and CDR2 sequences are SEHNR and FQNEAQ (reference sequence). Trimming at V came to 5 bases and at J to 6 bases, leaving 14 bases not matched to a gene. The CDR3 is made up of 16 amino acids. CDR3 region: CASSEGQGLSGLEQYF. The DNA for the CDR3 is TGTGCCAGCAGCGAGGGACAGGGATTAAGTGGGCTCGAGCAGTACTTC. Together with reference TRBV7-9 and TRBJ2-7, the CDR3 gives the full variable domain: DTGVSQNPRHKITKRGQNVTFRCDPISEHNRLYWYRQTLGQGPEFLTYFQNEAQLEKSRLLSDRFSAERPKGSFSTLEIQRTEQGDSAMYLCASSEGQGLSGLEQYFGPGTRLTVT.

The rearrangement uses TRBV18 and TRBJ2-7, with 9 nucleotides matching TRBD2. The J segment lost 6 bases and the V segment lost 1 base, leaving 4 bases of the junction unmatched. This CDR3 contains 14 residues. CDR1 KGHSH and CDR2 LQKENI come from the germline V gene. The CDR3 DNA reads as TGTGCCAGCTCACCACTAGCGGGAGTCGGCGAGCAGTACTTC. Protein sequence: CASSPLAGVGEQYF. Full variable domain (missing parts from reference TRBV18 and TRBJ2-7): NAGVMQNPRHLVRRRGQEARLRCSPMKGHSHVYWYRQLPEEGLKFMVYLQKENIIDESGMPKERFSAEFPKEGPSILRIQQVVRGDSAAYFCASSPLAGVGEQYFGPGTRLTVT.

V and J are TRBV5-6 and TRBJ2-2; TRBD2 agrees at 12 bases. V lost 6 bases and J lost 2; bases outside the gene matches: 14. The CDR3 contains 19 residues. Germline values: CDR1 SGHDT, CDR2 YYEEEE. CDR3 nucleotide sequence: TGTGCCAGCACAAATACGACCGGGACTAGCGGGCCCAACACCGGGGAGCTGTTTTTT. It specifies CASTNTTGTSGPNTGELFF.

The chain couples TRBV11-1 to TRBJ2-5; D possibly corresponds to TRBD1 (5 bases). Germline CDR1 SGHAT, CDR2 FQDESV (reference sequence). CDR3 length equals 13 residues. Trimming shortened V by 3 bases and J by 5 bases, and 10 bases separated the two germline ends. This chain's CDR3 is CASSLSRVETQYF. The DNA of the CDR3 is TGTGCCAGCAGCTTGAGCAGGGTGGAGACCCAGTACTTC.

The V call is TRBV27, the J call TRBJ1-1; 7 nucleotides align to TRBD1. The V gene's germline CDR1 is MNHEY and CDR2 SMNVEV (reference sequence). The CDR3 runs to 13 residues. The trim removed 0 bases at V and 6 bases at J, leaving 1 base unmatched. CDR3 in DNA: TGTGCCAGCAGTTTATCAGGGGGCGCTGAAGCTTTCTTT. Its translation: CASSLSGGAEAFF.

The V call is TRBV18, the J call TRBJ1-5, with 7 bases fitting TRBD1. V dropped 6 bases and J dropped 1; count of bases not matched to a gene: 9. Germline CDR1 and CDR2: KGHSH and LQKENI. This CDR3 is 16 amino acids long. This chain's CDR3 is CASSPGGGGSNQPQHF. In DNA, the CDR3 is TGTGCCAGCTCTCCCGGAGGGGGCGGGAGCAATCAGCCCCAGCATTTT. The full variable domain, completed using reference TRBV18 and TRBJ1-5, is NAGVMQNPRHLVRRRGQEARLRCSPMKGHSHVYWYRQLPEEGLKFMVYLQKENIIDESGMPKERFSAEFPKEGPSILRIQQVVRGDSAAYFCASSPGGGGSNQPQHFGDGTRLSIL.

V usage is TRBV18 and J usage is TRBJ2-1; 11 nucleotides align to TRBD2. Per the germline V gene, CDR1 is KGHSH and CDR2 is LQKENI. This CDR3 is 15 amino acids long. J gave up 9 bases and V 3 bases, and 7 bases lay outside the gene matches. CDR3 residues: CASSPSGRAVREQFF. The CDR3 nucleotides read TGTGCCAGCTCACCTAGCGGGAGGGCCGTACGTGAGCAGTTCTTC.

CDR3 amino acids: CASQGASGRLLPAQYF. The CDR3 DNA sequence: TGTGCCTCCCAGGGGGCTAGCGGGAGGCTCCTTCCAGCGCAGTATTTT. The V call is TRBV19, the J call TRBJ2-3, with 11 bases that match TRBD2. The V gene end was trimmed by 11 bases and the J gene end by 10 bases; junction bases not matched to a gene: 20. The germline V gene has CDR1 LNHDA and CDR2 SQIVND (reference sequence). There are 16 residues in the CDR3.

The rearrangement uses TRBV25-1 and TRBJ2-5; D perhaps matches TRBD2 (5 bases). Trimming removed 4 bases from V and 5 bases from J, with 20 bases in between. Per germline, CDR1 MGHDK and CDR2 SYGVNS. CDR3 length: 16 amino acids. The CDR3 sequence is CASSGNIEGARETQYF. CDR3 sequence (DNA): TGTGCCAGCAGTGGTAATATCGAGGGCGCCAGGGAGACCCAGTACTTC.

The chain combines TRBV28 with TRBJ1-3, with D perhaps matching TRBD1 (5 bases). Trimming stripped 6 bases from V and 9 bases from J, with 21 bases between. This CDR3 has 15 residues. Germline V gene sequence: CDR1 MDHEN, CDR2 SYDVKM. CDR3 DNA sequence: TGTGCCAGCAGACCCCCCCGGGGGGGTCGGGGCACCATATATTTT. Translation gives CASRPPRGGRGTIYF.

The genes are TRBV2 and TRBJ2-7, with 7 nucleotides matching TRBD1. V lost 10 bases and J lost 0; bases outside the gene matches: 3. The CDR3 consists of 12 residues. Germline CDR1 reads SNHLY; CDR2 reads FYNNEI. The CDR3 here is CATDRASYEQYF. CDR3 nucleotide sequence: TGTGCCACCGACAGGGCCTCCTACGAGCAGTACTTC.

This chain links TRBV7-2 with TRBJ1-5, with D perhaps TRBD1 (5 bases). Trimming stripped 3 bases from V and 0 bases from J, with 12 bases between. Germline V gene sequence: CDR1 SGHTA, CDR2 FQGNSA. The CDR3 spans 16 residues. CDR3 bases: TGTGCCAGCAGCTTCAAGACAGAGTATAGCAATCAGCCCCAGCATTTT. Protein: CASSFKTEYSNQPQHF. Drawing the rest from reference TRBV7-2 and TRBJ1-5, the complete variable domain is GAGVSQSPSNKVTEKGKDVELRCDPISGHTALYWYRQSLGQGLEFLIYFQGNSAPDKSGLPSDRFSAERTGGSVSTLTIQRTQQEDSAVYLCASSFKTEYSNQPQHFGDGTRLSIL.

V usage is TRBV7-6 and J usage is TRBJ2-2; 10 bases match TRBD2. This CDR3 has 16 amino acids. Germline lookup yields CDR1 SGHVS and CDR2 FNYEAQ. The J segment lost 1 base and the V segment lost 5 bases, leaving 4 bases of the junction unmatched. CDR3 in amino acids: CASSLERGGNTGELFF. As DNA, the CDR3 is TGTGCCAGCAGCCTCGAGCGGGGGGGGAACACCGGGGAGCTGTTTTTT. Filled out from reference TRBV7-6 and TRBJ2-2, the complete variable domain reads GAGVSQSPRYKVTKRGQDVALRCDPISGHVSLYWYRQALGQGPEFLTYFNYEAQQDKSGLPNDRFSAERPEGSISTLTIQRTEQRDSAMYRCASSLERGGNTGELFFGEGSRLTVL.

V usage is TRBV27 and J usage is TRBJ2-7; TRBD2 is a possible D gene (6 bases). The CDR3 loop spans 14 amino acids. CDR1 MNHEY and CDR2 SMNVEV come from the germline V gene (reference sequence). The V gene lost 0 bases and the J gene lost 4 bases, with 10 bases spanning the gap. Here the CDR3 reads CASSLSIGGYEQYF. Written as DNA, the CDR3 is TGTGCCAGCAGTTTATCGATTGGAGGGTACGAGCAGTACTTC.

This chain links TRBV7-2 with TRBJ2-7, with 7 bases that match TRBD1. The germline V gene encodes CDR1 SGHTA and CDR2 FQGNSA. Losses at the gene ends were 5 bases for V and 3 bases for J; bases not matched to a gene: 7. CDR3 length: 14 amino acids. DNA for the CDR3: TGTGCCAGCAGCAAAGGGGGCAGGGGCTACGAGCAGTACTTC. Its protein is CASSKGGRGYEQYF. The full variable domain, completed using reference TRBV7-2 and TRBJ2-7, is GAGVSQSPSNKVTEKGKDVELRCDPISGHTALYWYRQSLGQGLEFLIYFQGNSAPDKSGLPSDRFSAERTGGSVSTLTIQRTQQEDSAVYLCASSKGGRGYEQYFGPGTRLTVT.

The J gene is TRBJ2-3, the V gene TRBV10-3; a possible D gene is TRBD2 (6 bases). With 9 bases removed from V and 12 bases from J, the gap between germline ends came to 19 bases. There are 12 residues in the CDR3. Germline V gives CDR1 ENHRY, CDR2 SYGVKD. CDR3 in DNA: TGTGCCATAGGGGAGGACTCCGCGGTCCAGTATTTT. This gives the protein CAIGEDSAVQYF.

This chain connects TRBV14 to TRBJ2-2; D uncertain. This CDR3 is built from 14 residues. V lost 1 base to trimming and J lost 4 bases, with 7 bases between them. Germline V gene data show CDR1 as SGHDN and CDR2 as FVKESK. The CDR3 protein is CASSQVRFTGELFF. The CDR3 DNA reads as TGTGCCAGCAGCCAAGTTCGGTTCACCGGGGAGCTGTTTTTT.

The genes are TRBV7-9 and TRBJ2-5, with no clear D. With 5 bases removed from V and 0 bases from J, the gap between germline ends came to 13 bases. CDR3 length: 15 amino acids. Germline values: CDR1 SEHNR, CDR2 FQNEAQ (reference sequence). CDR3 nucleotide sequence: TGTGCCAGCAGCCCCCATATGGGGAACCAAGAGACCCAGTACTTC. Its protein is CASSPHMGNQETQYF.